This T cell receptor beta chain was recovered during a study of blood T cell repertoires in COVID-19. Whole-study context: COVID-19 samples, acute and convalescent, were from the United States, Italy and Spain.

V lost 3 bases, J lost 0 bases, and 10 bases stayed unmatched. The CDR3 loop spans 18 amino acids. Germline V gene data show CDR1 as LNHNV and CDR2 as YYDKDF (reference sequence). The table came from immunoSEQ multiplex PCR; TCRdb's copy has only in-frame clones and leaves some out. The repertoire holds 250,000 to 300,000 clones, with roughly 89% as singletons. The sample consisted of peripheral blood. The origin of this receptor is a man aged 50 to 60 with acute or convalescent COVID-19. This chain links TRBV15 with TRBJ1-5, with TRBD1 identical over 8 bases. This chain's CDR3 is CATSSPVRTGLSNQPQHF. For the CDR3, the DNA is TGTGCCACCAGCAGCCCCGTTAGGACAGGGCTTAGCAATCAGCCCCAGCATTTT.